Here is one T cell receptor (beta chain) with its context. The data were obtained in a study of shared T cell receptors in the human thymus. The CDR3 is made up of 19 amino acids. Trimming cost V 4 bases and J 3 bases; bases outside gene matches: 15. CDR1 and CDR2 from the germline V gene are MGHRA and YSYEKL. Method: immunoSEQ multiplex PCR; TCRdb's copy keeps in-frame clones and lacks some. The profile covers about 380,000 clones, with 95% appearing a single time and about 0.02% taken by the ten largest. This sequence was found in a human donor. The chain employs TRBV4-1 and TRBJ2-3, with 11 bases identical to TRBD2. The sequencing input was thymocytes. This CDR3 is CASSLTFSLAGVLTDTQYF. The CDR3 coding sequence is TGCGCCAGCAGCCTAACCTTCTCACTAGCGGGAGTCTTAACAGATACGCAGTATTTT.